These 9 T cell receptor beta chains came from one sample sequenced in a study of blood T cell repertoires in COVID-19. The data were produced by immunoSEQ multiplex PCR, yet TCRdb's version contains in-frame clones alone and is incomplete. The sample consists of some 250,000 clones, approximately 87% of them appearing once. The sample taken for sequencing was peripheral blood. These receptors were taken from a woman aged 25 to 45 with COVID-19, enrolled during active disease.

The genes are TRBV4-1 and TRBJ1-2; D gene ambiguous. Trimming took 2 bases from V and 8 from J, leaving 12 bases between them. Germline CDR1 reads MGHRA; CDR2 reads YSYEKL. The CDR3 loop spans 13 amino acids. The DNA of the CDR3 is TGCGCCAGCAGCCAACGAAGAAGTGAGGGCTACACCTTC. This sequence encodes CASSQRRSEGYTF.

The genes are TRBV5-6 and TRBJ1-5; D ambiguous. The CDR3 totals 15 residues. V lost 4 bases and J lost 0, with 11 bases in between. Germline V lookup: CDR1 SGHDT, CDR2 YYEEEE. The CDR3 reads CASSQQSYSNQPQHF. CDR3 nucleotide sequence: TGTGCCAGCAGCCAACAGAGTTATAGCAATCAGCCCCAGCATTTT.

The gene calls are TRBV4-1 and TRBJ2-2, with a weak D call TRBD1 (6 bases). Trimming shortened V by 8 bases and J by 5 bases, and 15 bases separated the two germline ends. Germline CDR1 and CDR2: MGHRA and YSYEKL. The CDR3 is made up of 14 amino acids. CDR3 coding DNA: TGCGCCAGCCGGAAACAGGGAGCGACCGGGGAGCTGTTTTTT. This encodes CASRKQGATGELFF.

The chain employs TRBV2 and TRBJ2-5; TRBD2 matches 12 bases. The CDR3 consists of 14 residues. With V trimmed by 6 bases and J by 5 bases, 4 bases remained unmatched. The germline CDR1 and CDR2 sequences are SNHLY and FYNNEI. The CDR3 region has the DNA TGTGCCAGCAGGGTCCTAGCGGGGGGGGAGACCCAGTACTTC. Protein sequence: CASRVLAGGETQYF.

This clone came up once. The chain uses TRBV6-1 and TRBJ1-2; 7 bases map to TRBD1. There are 15 residues in the CDR3. Germline V lookup: CDR1 MNHNS, CDR2 SASEGT. J gave up 2 bases and V 3 bases, and 6 bases lay outside the gene matches. CDR3 nucleotide sequence: TGTGCCAGCAGTGAGGTCCCGACAGGGAACTATGGCTACACCTTC. The encoded protein is CASSEVPTGNYGYTF.

Only one count was recorded for this clone. The CDR3 sequence is CASSEATGPNYGYTF. The CDR3 bases are TGTGCCAGCAGTGAAGCAACAGGGCCTAACTATGGCTACACCTTC. This chain connects TRBV6-1 to TRBJ1-2; D might be TRBD1 (6 bases). CDR1 and CDR2 from the germline V gene are MNHNS and SASEGT. The CDR3 has 15 residues. Deletions cut 0 bases from V and 0 bases from J, with 8 bases between.

In its sample, this clone was seen a few times. The chain has TRBV7-9 and TRBJ2-1; D uncertain. CDR3 length equals 14 residues. CDR1 SEHNR and CDR2 FQNEAQ come from the germline V gene (reference sequence). Trimming pared 5 bases from V and 1 base from J, leaving 9 bases between. The CDR3 protein is CASSALVSYNEQFF. The CDR3 DNA reads as TGTGCCAGCAGCGCCCTAGTGTCCTACAATGAGCAGTTCTTC.

This rearrangement joins TRBV7-6 to TRBJ1-5; D is possibly TRBD1 (6 bases). CDR3 size: 16 residues. Trimming pared 2 bases from V and 3 bases from J, leaving 14 bases between. Germline V gene data show CDR1 as SGHVS and CDR2 as FNYEAQ. CDR3 bases: TGTGCCAGCAGCTTAAACGTCGCAGGGGCCAATCAGCCCCAGCATTTT. This sequence encodes CASSLNVAGANQPQHF. Full variable domain (rest looked up from reference TRBV7-6 and TRBJ1-5): GAGVSQSPRYKVTKRGQDVALRCDPISGHVSLYWYRQALGQGPEFLTYFNYEAQQDKSGLPNDRFSAERPEGSISTLTIQRTEQRDSAMYRCASSLNVAGANQPQHFGDGTRLSIL.

The chain links TRBV27 to TRBJ2-7; D is ambiguous. The CDR3 length is 13 residues. V was pared by 3 bases and J by 3 bases, with 9 bases between. Germline CDR1 is MNHEY and CDR2 is SMNVEV (reference sequence). In DNA form, the CDR3 reads TGTGCCAGCAGTTTCAGTCAGAACTACGAGCAGTACTTC. Its protein product is CASSFSQNYEQYF.